Shown below are 16 T cell receptor beta chains from a single sample sequenced in a study of Graves' ophthalmopathy and Graves' hyperthyroidism. RNA served as the template for amplifying TCR beta CDR3 regions. First-round RT-PCR relied on HTBI primers, and a second-round multiplex PCR came next. TCRdb analysed the multiplex PCR reads with MiXCR anew, one entry per CDR3 protein. The sample yields 680,000 or so distinct CDR3 sequences, roughly 20% seen once. What was sequenced was peripheral blood. The receptor set was obtained from a woman aged 18-35 years with stable Graves' hyperthyroidism. Some clones in this sample may be carry-over from other donors' samples.

This clonotype appeared a few times. A much more abundant neighbour one base away suggests this may be a read error. J is TRBJ1-5 and V is TRBV4-1; D unresolved. Germline V CDR1 and CDR2: MGHRA, YSYEKL. The CDR3 sequence is 13 residues long. CDR3 residues: CAGSQDPDQPQHF. DNA of the CDR3: TGCGCCGGCAGCCAAGACCCAGATCAGCCCCAGCATTTT.

The sample holds one count of this clonotype. V usage is TRBV20-1 and J usage is TRBJ2-5, with 9 bases lining up with TRBD1. The CDR3 totals 16 residues. After removal of 4 bases from V and 6 bases from J, the junction contained 15 bases not matched to a gene. CDR1 is DFQATT, CDR2 SNEGSKA, per germline (reference sequence). As DNA, the CDR3 is TGCAGTGCTACAGGGGCCAGACAGGGGGTTCTTAAGACCCAGTACTTC. Amino acid sequence: CSATGARQGVLKTQYF.

This clonotype was found many times. J is TRBJ1-2 and V is TRBV12-3 or TRBV12-4; D not resolved. Trimming took 0 bases from V and 1 from J, leaving 6 bases between them. This CDR3 is 14 amino acids long. CDR3 DNA sequence: TGTGCCAGCAGTTTAGCGAGGGATAACTATGGCTACACCTTC. This gives the protein CASSLARDNYGYTF.

This clonotype was seen only a few times. The chain has TRBV20-1 and TRBJ2-7; 8 bases match TRBD1. Losses at the gene ends were 6 bases for V and 4 bases for J; bases not matched to a gene: 14. The CDR3 has 15 amino acids. CDR1 and CDR2 from the germline V gene are DFQATT and SNEGSKA (reference sequence). This chain's CDR3 is CSATSGQVVFYEQYF. In DNA, the CDR3 is TGCAGTGCAACATCGGGACAGGTTGTTTTTTACGAGCAGTACTTC.

The chain employs TRBV28 and TRBJ2-7; D unresolved. CDR3 size: 15 residues. V lost 3 bases to trimming and J lost 2 bases, with 14 bases between them. Germline V gene sequence: CDR1 MDHEN, CDR2 SYDVKM. CDR3 sequence: CASSLIPSSAYEQYF. CDR3 sequence (DNA): TGTGCCAGCAGTTTGATCCCCTCGAGTGCCTACGAGCAGTACTTC.

This clonotype has a count of ten or more. The chain has TRBV28 and TRBJ2-7, with D unclear. The V gene lost 3 bases and the J gene lost 1 base, with 7 bases spanning the gap. The germline CDR1 and CDR2 sequences are MDHEN and SYDVKM. This CDR3 is built from 13 residues. CDR3 coding DNA: TGTGCCAGCAGTTTTGCTGCGTCCTACGAGCAGTACTTC. Amino acids: CASSFAASYEQYF.

This clonotype has a handful of counts. The chain combines TRBV11-2 with TRBJ2-5, with D maybe TRBD1 (5 bases). Germline CDR1 and CDR2: SGHAT and FQNNGV. This CDR3 comprises 13 residues. Trimming cost V 9 bases and J 0 bases, with 11 bases left between them. The CDR3 bases are TGTGCCAGTTCAGGGTGGTACCAAGAGACCCAGTACTTC. Amino acids: CASSGWYQETQYF.

Note on this clonotype: This is likely a read error, given that the CDR3 carries no conserved phenylalanine or tryptophan at its end. The chain links TRBV27 to TRBJ1-2; possibly TRBD1 for D (5 bases). The CDR3 sequence is 14 residues long. Trimming stripped 5 bases from V and 0 bases from J, with 10 bases between. Germline assignment: CDR1 MNHEY and CDR2 SMNVEV (reference sequence). CDR3 in DNA: TGTGCCAGCAGTCCGTCAGGGACTAACTATGGCTACACCTCC. This encodes CASSPSGTNYGYTS.

This clonotype was counted a few times. V usage is TRBV7-9 and J usage is TRBJ1-2; D is undetermined. V lost 1 base to trimming and J lost 4 bases, with 10 bases between them. The CDR3 totals 14 residues. The germline CDR1 and CDR2 sequences are SEHNR and FQNEAQ (reference sequence). This chain's CDR3 is CASSLGANLYGYTF. The CDR3 DNA follows: TGTGCCAGCAGCTTAGGAGCAAACCTCTATGGCTACACCTTC.

This clonotype appeared many times. This sequence joins TRBV2 and TRBJ1-1; TRBD1 is a possible D gene (5 bases). This CDR3 comprises 15 residues. Per the germline V gene, CDR1 is SNHLY and CDR2 is FYNNEI. V lost 6 bases to trimming and J lost 1 base, with 15 bases between them. The CDR3 sequence is CASRNRGRKNTEAFF. CDR3 coding DNA: TGTGCCAGCAGGAACCGGGGCCGGAAGAACACTGAAGCTTTCTTT.

This clonotype was counted at least ten times. This sequence joins TRBV9 and TRBJ1-1, with D possibly matching TRBD1 (6 bases). The CDR3 is made up of 14 amino acids. CDR1 and CDR2 (germline): SGDLS, YYNGEE. V lost 5 bases to trimming and J lost 5 bases, with 16 bases between them. This CDR3 is CASSLQGEKTEAFF. CDR3 bases: TGTGCCAGCAGTTTACAGGGTGAAAAGACTGAAGCTTTCTTT.

This rearrangement joins TRBV9 to TRBJ2-5, with TRBD1 identical over 8 bases. This CDR3 spans 17 amino acids. The junction had 15 bases not matched to a gene; V was cut back by 4 bases and J by 4 bases. Germline assignment: CDR1 SGDLS and CDR2 YYNGEE. The CDR3 DNA follows: TGTGCCAGCAGCCCCCAAGGACAGGGCCAGTCCGGAGAGACCCAGTACTTC. This sequence encodes CASSPQGQGQSGETQYF.

Of note for this clonotype: A much larger clone differs from this one at a single base, so this may be a read error. The chain has TRBV3-1 and TRBJ1-6; no reliable D call. The CDR3 contains 13 residues. Per the germline V gene, CDR1 is LGHDT and CDR2 is YNNKEL (reference sequence). Here the CDR3 DNA reads TGTGCCAGCAGCCAAGACCATAATTCACACCTCCACTTT. Translating it yields CASSQDHNSHLHF.

This CDR3 reads CSAMAGQGARNEQYF. The CDR3 bases are TGCAGTGCAATGGCGGGACAGGGGGCGAGGAACGAGCAGTACTTC. V is TRBV20-1 and J is TRBJ2-7, with 12 bases identical to TRBD1. J gave up 5 bases and V 6 bases, and 11 bases lay outside the gene matches. CDR1 DFQATT and CDR2 SNEGSKA come from the germline V gene (reference sequence). CDR3 length equals 15 residues.

This clonotype occurred a few times. This chain uses TRBV18 with TRBJ2-2; no reliable D call. Per germline, CDR1 KGHSH and CDR2 LQKENI. V was shortened by 6 bases and J by 1 base, with 12 bases between the two germline ends. This CDR3 contains 15 residues. Here the CDR3 DNA reads TGTGCCAGCTCCCCGGGCTCCCGGAACACCGGGGAGCTGTTTTTT. Protein: CASSPGSRNTGELFF.

This clonotype was counted many times. V gene TRBV2 combines with J gene TRBJ2-6; D unresolved. Germline V lookup: CDR1 SNHLY, CDR2 FYNNEI. CDR3 length equals 14 residues. V gave up 6 bases and J gave up 0 bases, with 6 bases separating them. This CDR3 is CASRTDSGANVLTF. CDR3 in DNA: TGTGCCAGCAGGACGGACTCTGGGGCCAACGTCCTGACTTTC.